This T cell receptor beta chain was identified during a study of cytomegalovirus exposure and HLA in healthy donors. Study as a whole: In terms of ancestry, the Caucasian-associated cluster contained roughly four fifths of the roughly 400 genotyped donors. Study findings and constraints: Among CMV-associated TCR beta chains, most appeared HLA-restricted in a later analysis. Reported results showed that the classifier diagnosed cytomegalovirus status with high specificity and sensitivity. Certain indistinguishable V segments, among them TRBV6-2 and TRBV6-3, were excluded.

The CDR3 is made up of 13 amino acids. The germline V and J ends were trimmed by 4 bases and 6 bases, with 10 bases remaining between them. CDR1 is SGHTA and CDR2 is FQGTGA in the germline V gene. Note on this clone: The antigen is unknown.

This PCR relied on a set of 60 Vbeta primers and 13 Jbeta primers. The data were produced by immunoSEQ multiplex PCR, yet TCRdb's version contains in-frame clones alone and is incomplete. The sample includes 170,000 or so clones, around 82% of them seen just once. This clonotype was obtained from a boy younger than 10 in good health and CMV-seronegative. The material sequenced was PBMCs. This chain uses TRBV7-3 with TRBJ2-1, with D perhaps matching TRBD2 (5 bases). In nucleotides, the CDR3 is TGTGCCAGCAGCTCCGGGGTTGGCAATGAGCAGTTCTTC. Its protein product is CASSSGVGNEQFF. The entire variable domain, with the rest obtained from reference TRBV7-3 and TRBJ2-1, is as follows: GAGVSQTPSNKVTEKGKYVELRCDPISGHTALYWYRQSLGQGPEFLIYFQGTGAADDSGLPNDRFFAVRPEGSVSTLKIQRTERGDSAVYLCASSSGVGNEQFFGPGTRLTVL.